What follows are 15 T cell receptor beta chains derived from one specimen sequenced in a study of shared clonotypes between healthy human individuals. Assay: immunoSEQ multiplex PCR; the TCRdb copy retains only in-frame clones and omits some. Counted here are about 2.1 million clones, 85% to 95% occurring once; the ten biggest clones make up more than 1.5%. CD45RO-negative, CCR7-positively selected cells formed the naive CD8 fraction, excluding terminally differentiated effector memory CD45RA+ cells. Sequenced material: naive CD8+ T cells from PBMCs. All receptors derive from a young man in good health. Some clones in this sample may be carry-over from other donors' samples.

This chain links TRBV28 with TRBJ2-7, with D perhaps being TRBD1 or TRBD2 (5 bases each). The CDR3 is made up of 14 amino acids. V was shortened by 5 bases and J by 7 bases, with 18 bases between the two germline ends. Germline V CDR1 and CDR2: MDHEN, SYDVKM. The CDR3, as DNA: TGTGCCAGCAGTAACACCGGGACCCTTGGGGAGCAGTACTTC. Translation: CASSNTGTLGEQYF.

This rearrangement joins TRBV11-2 to TRBJ2-5; tentative D call: TRBD2 (5 bases). CDR1 is SGHAT, CDR2 FQNNGV, per germline. V lost 5 bases and J 2 bases, leaving 24 bases between the germline ends. This CDR3 spans 18 amino acids. The DNA of the CDR3 is TGTGCCAGCAGCCCAAAAAATATTCGCGGGTTATTGCAAGAGACCCAGTACTTC. Protein: CASSPKNIRGLLQETQYF.

The genes are TRBV6-1 and TRBJ2-3; 15 bases are shared with TRBD2. This CDR3 region has 17 residues. The junction had 2 bases not matched to a gene; V was cut back by 3 bases and J by 1 base. Germline loops: CDR1 MNHNS, CDR2 SASEGT. The CDR3 reads CASSERTSGRGTDTQYF. The CDR3 nucleotides are TGTGCCAGCAGTGAGAGGACTAGCGGGAGGGGCACAGATACGCAGTATTTT.

The chain couples TRBV7-9 to TRBJ2-5; D gene unclear. This CDR3 is 17 amino acids long. Per the germline V gene, CDR1 is SEHNR and CDR2 is FQNEAQ (reference sequence). The germline V and J ends were trimmed by 2 bases and 2 bases, with 18 bases remaining between them. The CDR3 reads CASSLYVDPRLQETQYF. CDR3 nucleotide sequence: TGTGCCAGCAGCTTATATGTGGACCCGCGTCTTCAAGAGACCCAGTACTTC.

The rearrangement links TRBV5-4 to TRBJ2-1, with D unclear. The germline V gene has CDR1 SGHNT and CDR2 YYREEE (reference sequence). The CDR3 totals 13 residues. Trimming stripped 4 bases from V and 4 bases from J, with 9 bases between. CDR3 residues: CASSREQYNEQFF. The CDR3 bases are TGTGCCAGCAGCAGAGAGCAGTACAATGAGCAGTTCTTC.

J is TRBJ2-6 and V is TRBV7-6; the match to TRBD1 covers 7 bases. CDR1 is SGHVS and CDR2 is FNYEAQ in the germline V gene. With 5 bases clipped from V and 0 bases from J, the junction kept 4 bases outside the gene matches. The CDR3 contains 16 residues. The CDR3 protein is CASSPGTASGANVLTF. CDR3 DNA sequence: TGTGCCAGCAGCCCTGGGACAGCCTCTGGGGCCAACGTCCTGACTTTC.

The V and J genes are TRBV9 and TRBJ2-2; 10 nucleotides match TRBD1. This CDR3 has 19 amino acids. After removal of 3 bases from V and 0 bases from J, the junction contained 11 bases not matched to a gene. Germline CDR1 and CDR2: SGDLS and YYNGEE. The CDR3 DNA follows: TGTGCCAGCAGCGCCGGGACAGGGGTGACCTCTGCGAACACCGGGGAGCTGTTTTTT. Translated: CASSAGTGVTSANTGELFF.

This clone was picked up one time. The CDR3 loop is CASSVAGLAGFTDTQYF. The CDR3 DNA sequence: TGTGCCAGCAGCGTCGCCGGACTAGCGGGATTTACAGATACGCAGTATTTT. The rearrangement uses TRBV9 and TRBJ2-3, with 12 bases identical to TRBD2. The CDR3 runs 17 residues. Looked up from germline, CDR1 is SGDLS and CDR2 is YYNGEE. J lost 3 bases, V lost 2 bases, and 7 bases had no gene match.

The chain links TRBV27 to TRBJ2-2, with D maybe TRBD2 (6 bases). The CDR3 extends over 14 amino acids. In germline, CDR1 is MNHEY, CDR2 SMNVEV (reference sequence). Between the trimmed V and J ends, which lost 4 bases and 4 bases, there was a span of 10 bases. CDR3 DNA: TGTGCCAGCAGTTGGCTAGCGAGCACCGGGGAGCTGTTTTTT. Translation gives CASSWLASTGELFF.

The chain couples TRBV6-5 to TRBJ2-7; TRBD1 aligns across 7 bases. Germline V gene data show CDR1 as MNHEY and CDR2 as SVGAGI. This CDR3 has 15 amino acids. J gave up 2 bases and V 0 bases, and 4 bases lay outside the gene matches. CDR3 nucleotide sequence: TGTGCCAGCAGTTACTCTGGGGACAGACCCTACGAGCAGTACTTC. It codes for CASSYSGDRPYEQYF.

The CDR3 DNA sequence: TGTGCCAGCAGTACAGGGATTGGCAATCAGCCCCAGCATTTT. Translation: CASSTGIGNQPQHF. The chain uses TRBV6-5 and TRBJ1-5; D possibly corresponds to TRBD1 (6 bases). V lost 5 bases to trimming and J lost 2 bases, with 10 bases between them. The germline gives CDR1 MNHEY, CDR2 SVGAGI. CDR3 length: 14 residues.

Remarks on this clone: Its ends do not fully match the called genes, so a read error is possible. This chain joins TRBV28 and TRBJ2-2; D ambiguous. This CDR3 comprises 16 residues. The V gene's germline CDR1 is MDHEN and CDR2 SYDVKM. The CDR3 DNA follows: TGTGCCCGCAGTTTAGGGTTCCCAGGTTTAGCCGGGGAGCTGTTTTTT. This encodes CARSLGFPGLAGELFF.

Turning to this clone: At the DNA level, this CDR3 is encoded by other sequences in the same sample as well. The chain is built from TRBV9 and TRBJ2-2; 8 positions match TRBD2. V shed 4 bases and J 7 bases; nucleotides not matched to a gene: 3. This CDR3 spans 13 amino acids. The germline CDR1 and CDR2 sequences are SGDLS and YYNGEE. This CDR3 reads CASSPGTSGELFF. CDR3 DNA sequence: TGTGCCAGCAGCCCAGGGACTAGCGGGGAGCTGTTTTTT.

The CDR3 bases are TGTGCCAGCAGCCCGACCCGGGGCTACCAAAATGAGCAGTTCTTC. Translating gives CASSPTRGYQNEQFF. The chain joins TRBV7-2 to TRBJ2-1; D is perhaps TRBD1 or TRBD2 (5 bases each). Per germline, CDR1 SGHTA and CDR2 FQGNSA. CDR3 size: 15 residues. Deletions cut 5 bases from V and 7 bases from J, with 18 bases between. The entire variable domain, with the rest obtained from reference TRBV7-2 and TRBJ2-1, is as follows: GAGVSQSPSNKVTEKGKDVELRCDPISGHTALYWYRQSLGQGLEFLIYFQGNSAPDKSGLPSDRFSAERTGGSVSTLTIQRTQQEDSAVYLCASSPTRGYQNEQFFGPGTRLTVL.

The gene calls are TRBV5-1 and TRBJ2-2; TRBD1 is a possible D gene (6 bases). The CDR3 runs 15 residues. Germline V lookup: CDR1 SGHRS, CDR2 YFSETQ. The V end was cut by 4 bases, the J end by 1 base, with 11 bases between. In DNA, the CDR3 is TGCGCCAGCAGCCTCTCACAGGGGAACACCGGGGAGCTGTTTTTT. Protein sequence: CASSLSQGNTGELFF.